Shown below are 6 T cell receptor beta chains from a single sample sequenced in a study of OX40 agonist ivuxolimab in advanced cancers. Generated by immunoSEQ multiplex PCR, the TCRdb table keeps only in-frame clones and is missing some. The sample has under 85,000 clones, roughly 78% seen once. This sample comprised CD4+ or CD8+ T cells sorted from blood, obtained in a trial of the OX40 agonist ivuxolimab. The source is an adult with an advanced solid tumor such as melanoma, head and neck, liver or kidney cancer.

The gene calls are TRBV28 and TRBJ2-1, with D uncertain. The CDR3 runs to 16 residues. The V gene lost 3 bases and the J gene lost 0 bases, with 12 bases spanning the gap. Germline V lookup: CDR1 MDHEN, CDR2 SYDVKM. CDR3 nucleotides: TGTGCCAGCAGTTTCCCCAGGACCTCCTCCTACAATGAGCAGTTCTTC. Protein: CASSFPRTSSYNEQFF.

The chain carries TRBV5-8 and TRBJ1-1; a weak D match, TRBD1 (5 bases). Germline assignment: CDR1 SGHTS and CDR2 YDEGEE. V was pared by 4 bases and J by 3 bases, with 10 bases between. The CDR3 covers 13 residues. CDR3 residues: CASSPRQYTEAFF. The CDR3 DNA reads as TGTGCCAGCAGCCCCCGACAGTACACTGAAGCTTTCTTT.

This chain joins TRBV27 and TRBJ1-2, with D perhaps TRBD1 (5 bases). Per germline, CDR1 MNHEY and CDR2 SMNVEV (reference sequence). The CDR3 spans 14 residues. V gave up 7 bases and J gave up 6 bases, with 18 bases separating them. The CDR3 sequence is CASTPTGGWNGYTF. The CDR3 DNA reads as TGTGCCAGCACCCCGACGGGGGGGTGGAATGGCTACACCTTC.

The J gene is TRBJ1-1, the V gene TRBV19; D is unclear. The germline CDR1 and CDR2 sequences are LNHDA and SQIVND (reference sequence). The CDR3 loop spans 14 amino acids. Trimming removed 1 base from V and 1 base from J, with 7 bases in between. The CDR3 sequence is CASSIGYGNTEAFF. In DNA, the CDR3 is TGTGCCAGTAGTATAGGGTACGGGAACACTGAAGCTTTCTTT.

The chain employs TRBV28 and TRBJ1-3; D not resolved. Germline CDR1 and CDR2: MDHEN and SYDVKM. Trimming took 5 bases from V and 4 from J, leaving 18 bases between them. The CDR3 spans 16 residues. CDR3 region: CASSPPFRRSGNTIYF. The DNA for the CDR3 is TGTGCCAGCAGTCCACCGTTCCGGAGGAGCGGAAACACCATATATTTT.

This clone was recorded a few times. This chain connects TRBV10-1 to TRBJ1-6; no clear D. V lost 4 bases to trimming and J lost 14 bases, with 12 bases between them. Looked up from germline, CDR1 is WNHNN and CDR2 is SYGVQD (reference sequence). The CDR3 has 12 residues. CDR3 amino acids: CASSGPGGTLHF. CDR3 nucleotide sequence: TGCGCCAGCAGTGGACCAGGAGGGACCCTCCACTTT.